These 10 T cell receptor beta chains originate from one sample sequenced in a study of blood T cell repertoires in COVID-19. Only in-frame clones appear in the TCRdb table, and some are missing; sequencing was by immunoSEQ multiplex PCR. The sample lists approximately 440,000 clones, roughly 88% occurring once. Sequencing input: peripheral blood. Receptors originate from a woman in her fifties or sixties with COVID-19, enrolled during active disease.

The chain uses TRBV6-6 and TRBJ1-2; the D is unclear. The CDR3 is 14 residues long. The V gene's germline CDR1 is MNHNY and CDR2 SVGAGI (reference sequence). Trimming took 0 bases from V and 7 from J, leaving 12 bases between them. Here the CDR3 DNA reads TGTGCCAGCAGTTACTCTCGGGAGTCGGGTGGCTACACCTTC. Translating gives CASSYSRESGGYTF.

The CDR3 sequence is CASSLGGQGAYEQYF. The DNA for the CDR3 is TGTGCCAGCAGTTTAGGGGGACAGGGGGCCTACGAGCAGTACTTC. The chain links TRBV27 to TRBJ2-7; 11 bases are shared with TRBD1. Germline assignment: CDR1 MNHEY and CDR2 SMNVEV (reference sequence). The CDR3 spans 15 residues. J gave up 2 bases and V 2 bases, and 2 bases lay outside the gene matches.

The gene calls are TRBV12-3 or TRBV12-4 and TRBJ1-2, with 7 bases fitting TRBD1. V lost 5 bases to trimming and J lost 6 bases; unmatched junction nucleotides: 6. CDR3 length: 13 amino acids. In DNA form, the CDR3 reads TGTGCCAGCAGTCCACAGGGGAACCATGGCTACACCTTC. Translating it yields CASSPQGNHGYTF.

The chain links TRBV18 to TRBJ1-1; the D is unclear. CDR3 size: 17 residues. Germline assignment: CDR1 KGHSH and CDR2 LQKENI. The V and J ends lost 1 base and 0 bases respectively, with 15 bases between them. In DNA form, the CDR3 reads TGTGCCAGCTCACCACTATATGTGGGAGAGATGAACACTGAAGCTTTCTTT. It translates to CASSPLYVGEMNTEAFF. The full variable domain, in which reference TRBV18 and TRBJ1-1 provide the parts outside the CDR3, is NAGVMQNPRHLVRRRGQEARLRCSPMKGHSHVYWYRQLPEEGLKFMVYLQKENIIDESGMPKERFSAEFPKEGPSILRIQQVVRGDSAAYFCASSPLYVGEMNTEAFFGQGTRLTVV.

CDR3 DNA: TGTGCCAGCAGTTTAAGGACAGGGGTGGGGGTGAGAGCTTTCTTT. As protein: CASSLRTGVGVRAFF. The rearrangement uses TRBV28 and TRBJ1-1; 9 positions match TRBD1. CDR1 MDHEN and CDR2 SYDVKM come from the germline V gene. The CDR3 totals 15 residues. J gave up 10 bases and V 2 bases, and 11 bases lay outside the gene matches.

The rearrangement joins TRBV19 to TRBJ1-1, with 8 bases lining up with TRBD1. There are 12 residues in the CDR3. Losses at the gene ends were 6 bases for V and 10 bases for J; bases not matched to a gene: 7. Germline V gene sequence: CDR1 LNHDA, CDR2 SQIVND (reference sequence). CDR3 DNA: TGTGCCAGTAGCTTCTCACAGGGGGGAGCTTTCTTT. It codes for CASSFSQGGAFF.

This sequence joins TRBV27 and TRBJ1-2; 7 nucleotides match TRBD1. Germline V gene data show CDR1 as MNHEY and CDR2 as SMNVEV (reference sequence). Trimming at V came to 4 bases and at J to 4 bases, leaving 15 bases not matched to a gene. The CDR3 contains 17 residues. The CDR3 reads CASSSGGGRGSFYGYTF. The CDR3 coding sequence is TGTGCCAGCAGTTCTGGGGGCGGCAGGGGGTCATTCTATGGCTACACCTTC.

The chain recombines TRBV12-3 or TRBV12-4 with TRBJ2-5, with D possibly matching TRBD1 (5 bases). Trimming shortened V by 5 bases and J by 1 base, and 8 bases separated the two germline ends. This CDR3 comprises 13 residues. CDR3 residues: CASSQGTQETQYF. CDR3 bases: TGTGCCAGCAGTCAGGGAACCCAAGAGACCCAGTACTTC.

The J gene is TRBJ2-6, the V gene TRBV18; possible D gene TRBD1, 6 bases. Per germline, CDR1 KGHSH and CDR2 LQKENI. Trimming removed 4 bases from V and 2 bases from J, with 18 bases in between. The CDR3 extends over 18 amino acids. CDR3 region: CASSLTDSSLPGANVLTF. The CDR3 region has the DNA TGTGCCAGCTCACTAACGGACAGCTCCCTCCCTGGGGCCAACGTCCTGACTTTC.

This chain uses TRBV2 with TRBJ2-7, with a possible D match to TRBD2 (7 bases). Germline CDR1 reads SNHLY; CDR2 reads FYNNEI. The CDR3 runs 15 residues. V lost 5 bases to trimming and J lost 6 bases, with 20 bases between them. The CDR3 loop reads CASSSEGGVLGEQYF. The CDR3 DNA sequence: TGTGCCAGCAGTTCTGAGGGGGGGGTCCTCGGCGAGCAGTACTTC. Drawing the rest from reference TRBV2 and TRBJ2-7, the complete variable domain is EPEVTQTPSHQVTQMGQEVILRCVPISNHLYFYWYRQILGQKVEFLVSFYNNEISEKSEIFDDQFSVERPDGSNFTLKIRSTKLEDSAMYFCASSSEGGVLGEQYFGPGTRLTVT.